This T cell receptor beta chain was captured by sequencing in a study of T-cell memory formation after mild COVID-19. TCR alpha and TCR beta cDNA libraries carrying sample barcodes and UMIs came from 5'RACE with constant-segment primers. Each CDR3 protein gets one entry after TCRdb re-called the 5' RACE reads with MiXCR. The sample includes 110,000 to 150,000 distinct CDR3 sequences, about 23% seen only once; the top ten take roughly 24%. Study observations and caveats: Later expanders leaned CD4+, whereas day 15 to 85 contracting clones were balanced CD4/CD8.

As for this clonotype: Antigen: not known.

Germline CDR1 MGHDK, CDR2 SYGVNS. Trimming left V 6 bases short and J 0 bases short, with 5 bases between. The CDR3 runs 13 residues. The chain recombines TRBV25-1 with TRBJ2-2; D gene uncertain. This sequence was found in an adult woman who had mild COVID-19 (a few samples of this study predate the infection). Cell type and time point are not known. The sequenced sample consisted of PBMCs or a T cell subset sorted from them (not recorded which). The CDR3 spells CASSQPNTGELFF. The CDR3 DNA is TGTGCCAGCAGCCAGCCGAACACCGGGGAGCTGTTTTTT.